These 23 T cell receptor beta chains share one sample of origin, sequenced in a study of OX40 agonist ivuxolimab in advanced cancers. Repertoires were generated with immunoSEQ multiplex PCR, while TCRdb's copy carries only in-frame clones and drops some. The sample includes tens of thousands of clones, nearly 75% of them seen just once. The material sequenced was CD4+ or CD8+ T cells sorted from blood, taken in a trial of the OX40 agonist ivuxolimab. The receptor set was obtained from an adult with an advanced solid tumor such as melanoma, head and neck, liver or kidney cancer.

The chain uses TRBV30 and TRBJ1-5; a possible D gene is TRBD1 (6 bases). The V gene lost 0 bases and the J gene lost 9 bases, with 15 bases spanning the gap. The CDR3 has 14 amino acids. The germline gives CDR1 GTSNPN, CDR2 SVGIG (reference sequence). The CDR3 nucleotides are TGTGCCTGGAGTGTAGGGTCAGGGGAATGGCCCCAGCATTTT. This translates into CAWSVGSGEWPQHF.

The rearrangement uses TRBV6-6 and TRBJ1-1, with TRBD1 matching 7 bases. The V segment lost 0 bases and the J segment 3 bases; nucleotides outside the gene matches: 4. CDR3 length equals 15 residues. Germline loops: CDR1 MNHNY, CDR2 SVGAGI (reference sequence). CDR3 in amino acids: CASSYSKQGYTEAFF. Written as DNA, the CDR3 is TGTGCCAGCAGTTACTCGAAACAGGGGTACACTGAAGCTTTCTTT.

The chain uses TRBV27 and TRBJ1-6; the D is unclear. The ends were cut back, 5 bases at V and 0 bases at J, with 14 bases in the middle. CDR3 size: 17 residues. From germline, CDR1 is MNHEY and CDR2 SMNVEV (reference sequence). The CDR3 DNA follows: TGTGCCAGCAGTACTCTCAGCAGCTACTCCTATAATTCACCCCTCCACTTT. Amino acid sequence: CASSTLSSYSYNSPLHF.

The CDR3 coding sequence is TGTGCCAGCTCACCTCCGGGACAGTACAACACCGGGGAGCTGTTTTTT. This encodes CASSPPGQYNTGELFF. The chain has TRBV18 and TRBJ2-2, with TRBD1 matching 7 bases. The J segment lost 2 bases and the V segment lost 3 bases, leaving 6 bases of the junction unmatched. The germline gives CDR1 KGHSH, CDR2 LQKENI. The CDR3 is 16 amino acids.

CDR3 coding DNA: TGTGCCAGCTCACCACCGACTCAGAGGCTGAACGGGGAGCTGTTTTTT. It is translated as CASSPPTQRLNGELFF. The chain is built from TRBV18 and TRBJ2-2, with D unresolved. Germline V lookup: CDR1 KGHSH, CDR2 LQKENI. V was clipped by 0 bases and J by 7 bases, with 15 bases between them. The CDR3 length is 16 residues.

The chain carries TRBV30 and TRBJ2-1, with 8 bases aligning to TRBD1. V was pared by 5 bases and J by 3 bases, with 9 bases of the junction left unmatched. This CDR3 comprises 15 residues. Per the germline V gene, CDR1 is GTSNPN and CDR2 is SVGIG (reference sequence). CDR3 nucleotide sequence: TGTGCCTGGCAACGAGGACAGGGTTACTACAATGAGCAGTTCTTC. Its protein product is CAWQRGQGYYNEQFF.

The CDR3 bases are TGTGCCAGCACCCCCCTCGGGACTTACACAGATACGCAGTATTTT. Amino acids: CASTPLGTYTDTQYF. The V and J genes are TRBV27 and TRBJ2-3; maybe TRBD2 (6 bases). Trimming removed 7 bases from V and 2 bases from J, with 16 bases in between. From germline, CDR1 is MNHEY and CDR2 SMNVEV (reference sequence). The CDR3 is made up of 15 amino acids.

In this sample, this clone turned up once. The chain carries TRBV11-1 and TRBJ1-2; D gene uncertain. The V gene's germline CDR1 is SGHAT and CDR2 FQDESV (reference sequence). There are 12 residues in the CDR3. Trimming cost V 5 bases and J 3 bases, with 7 bases left between them. The CDR3 region is CASSHTYYGYTF. The CDR3 DNA sequence: TGTGCCAGCAGCCACACCTACTATGGCTACACCTTC.

The chain employs TRBV5-1 and TRBJ1-1; TRBD1 is a possible D gene (6 bases). CDR3 length: 13 residues. The germline V gene encodes CDR1 SGHRS and CDR2 YFSETQ. V shed 6 bases and J shed 10 bases, with 19 bases lying between them. The CDR3 nucleotides are TGCGCCAGCACGTATAATACAGGGTACGCAGCTTTCTTT. Translated, it gives CASTYNTGYAAFF.

The genes are TRBV5-1 and TRBJ1-1, with 7 bases lining up with TRBD1. The CDR3 is made up of 14 amino acids. CDR1 is SGHRS, CDR2 YFSETQ, per germline. Unmatched junction bases numbered 5, after V lost 4 bases and J lost 2 bases. The CDR3 nucleotides are TGCGCCAGCAGCCCGGGACAGATAAACACTGAAGCTTTCTTT. Amino acids: CASSPGQINTEAFF.

CDR3 sequence reads: CASSQYGEARWGPQYF. The DNA of the CDR3 is TGTGCCAGCAGCCAGTATGGGGAGGCTAGATGGGGACCGCAGTATTTT. This chain joins TRBV14 and TRBJ2-3; perhaps TRBD2 as D (6 bases). Germline CDR1 is SGHDN and CDR2 is FVKESK. Between the trimmed V and J ends, which lost 3 bases and 10 bases, there was a span of 23 bases. CDR3 size: 16 residues.

Remarks on this clone: The identical CDR3 is also encoded by other nucleotide sequences in the sample. The chain combines TRBV5-1 with TRBJ1-3; the D is unclear. The CDR3 length is 15 residues. The ends were cut back, 0 bases at V and 0 bases at J, with 7 bases in the middle. Germline V gives CDR1 SGHRS, CDR2 YFSETQ. The CDR3 protein is CASSLGEISGNTIYF. In DNA form, the CDR3 reads TGCGCCAGCAGCTTGGGGGAAATCTCTGGAAACACCATATATTTT. Full variable domain (rest looked up from reference TRBV5-1 and TRBJ1-3): KAGVTQTPRYLIKTRGQQVTLSCSPISGHRSVSWYQQTPGQGLQFLFEYFSETQRNKGNFPGRFSGRQFSNSRSEMNVSTLELGDSALYLCASSLGEISGNTIYFGEGSWLTVV.

This clone has only a few counts. The chain has TRBV6-4 and TRBJ1-2, with unresolved D. Germline V gene sequence: CDR1 MRHNA, CDR2 SNTAGT. V was pared by 0 bases and J by 5 bases, with 10 bases between. The CDR3 runs to 14 residues. The chain's CDR3 is CASSDSPSLYGYTF. The DNA for the CDR3 is TGTGCCAGCAGTGACTCCCCGTCCCTATATGGCTACACCTTC.

J is TRBJ2-7 and V is TRBV5-8; 8 nucleotides align to TRBD1. The CDR3 runs 14 residues. The trim removed 0 bases at V and 5 bases at J, leaving 4 bases unmatched. In germline, CDR1 is SGHTS, CDR2 YDEGEE. The chain's CDR3 is CASSLGTGIHEQYF. The CDR3 region has the DNA TGTGCCAGCAGCTTGGGGACAGGGATCCACGAGCAGTACTTC.

In this sample, this clone turned up a few times. V and J are TRBV6-5 and TRBJ1-1; 10 nucleotides align to TRBD1. V lost 8 bases to trimming and J lost 11 bases; unmatched junction nucleotides: 14. Germline loops: CDR1 MNHEY, CDR2 SVGAGI. CDR3 size: 14 residues. Written as DNA, the CDR3 is TGTGCCAGCGTGGGACAGGGGAACAGTCAGGTTGCTTTCTTT. The encoded protein is CASVGQGNSQVAFF.

The rearrangement links TRBV14 to TRBJ2-3, with D tentatively TRBD1 or TRBD2 (5 bases each). Trimming cost V 4 bases and J 0 bases, with 20 bases left between them. The CDR3 loop spans 18 amino acids. The germline V gene encodes CDR1 SGHDN and CDR2 FVKESK. CDR3 nucleotides: TGTGCCAGCAGCCGGGGGACCAGCCTTCTGCCTAGCACAGATACGCAGTATTTT. It translates to CASSRGTSLLPSTDTQYF.

The V and J genes are TRBV5-4 and TRBJ2-3; 14 bases map to TRBD2. Looked up from germline, CDR1 is SGHNT and CDR2 is YYREEE (reference sequence). Germline trimming cut 9 bases from V and 1 base from J; bases unmatched to any gene: 7. This CDR3 has 16 residues. The CDR3 sequence: CATGTSGGLRTDTQYF. The CDR3, as DNA: TGTGCCACTGGGACTAGCGGGGGACTACGCACAGATACGCAGTATTTT. Filled out from reference TRBV5-4 and TRBJ2-3, the complete variable domain reads ETGVTQSPTHLIKTRGQQVTLRCSSQSGHNTVSWYQQALGQGPQFIFQYYREEENGRGNFPPRFSGLQFPNYSSELNVNALELDDSALYLCATGTSGGLRTDTQYFGPGTRLTVL.

This clone was counted once. J is TRBJ2-3 and V is TRBV18, with D possibly being TRBD1 (6 bases). The CDR3 spans 16 residues. V shed 0 bases and J shed 2 bases, with 12 bases lying between them. Germline V gene data show CDR1 as KGHSH and CDR2 as LQKENI. The CDR3 DNA follows: TGTGCCAGCTCACCACCCCAGGGGTGGGTCACAGATACGCAGTATTTT. Protein: CASSPPQGWVTDTQYF.

V is TRBV7-2 and J is TRBJ1-6; D ambiguous. There are 15 residues in the CDR3. V was shortened by 1 base and J by 8 bases, with 12 bases between the two germline ends. Per the germline V gene, CDR1 is SGHTA and CDR2 is FQGNSA. The CDR3 region is CASSLGGRRDSPLHF. The CDR3 DNA reads TGTGCCAGCAGCTTAGGTGGCAGGAGAGATTCACCCCTCCACTTT.

This clone appeared once. The rearrangement joins TRBV11-2 to TRBJ1-2; D possibly corresponds to TRBD1 (6 bases). The CDR3 totals 16 residues. Looked up from germline, CDR1 is SGHAT and CDR2 is FQNNGV. V gave up 0 bases and J gave up 2 bases, with 13 bases separating them. CDR3 nucleotides: TGTGCCAGCAGCTTAGATCTCACACAGGGCAACTATGGCTACACCTTC. Residues: CASSLDLTQGNYGYTF.

V is TRBV30 and J is TRBJ2-1; D gene ambiguous. The CDR3 extends over 10 amino acids. Germline lookup yields CDR1 GTSNPN and CDR2 SVGIG (reference sequence). V was trimmed by 5 bases and J by 7 bases, leaving 6 bases between them. This chain's CDR3 is CAWARNEQFF. CDR3 nucleotide sequence: TGTGCCTGGGCAAGGAATGAGCAGTTCTTC.

This chain uses TRBV11-3 with TRBJ2-3; no definite D call. The CDR3 consists of 12 residues. Germline CDR1 is SGHNT and CDR2 is YENEEA. V dropped 5 bases and J dropped 3 bases, with 6 bases sitting between them. DNA of the CDR3: TGTGCCAGCAGCGGGTTGACAGATACGCAGTATTTT. Residues: CASSGLTDTQYF. The full variable domain, in which reference TRBV11-3 and TRBJ2-3 provide the parts outside the CDR3, is EAGVVQSPRYKIIEKKQPVAFWCNPISGHNTLYWYLQNLGQGPELLIRYENEEAVDDSQLPKDRFSAERLKGVDSTLKIQPAELGDSAVYLCASSGLTDTQYFGPGTRLTVL.

This chain links TRBV6-1 with TRBJ1-2; D possibly corresponds to TRBD1 (6 bases). This CDR3 is built from 15 residues. Per the germline V gene, CDR1 is MNHNS and CDR2 is SASEGT. V was clipped by 4 bases and J by 2 bases, with 14 bases between them. CDR3 sequence (DNA): TGTGCCAGCAGTGGGGAAACAGGGAAGAACTATGGCTACACCTTC. It is translated as CASSGETGKNYGYTF.